This T cell receptor beta chain is from a study of preoperative IRX-2 immunotherapy in early breast cancer (dated by TCRdb to between 2017 and 2020). The method was the immunoSEQ multiplex PCR assay. Not all clones reach the TCRdb copy of this immuneACCESS table, which keeps in-frame sequences only. Checked studies attribute under half of the gap to unresolved V genes and leave the rest unexplained. The sample table shows 95,000 to 100,000 clones, and 80% to 90% are seen once. The ten largest account for approximately 2% of the sample. Points on this clone: The target of this receptor is not known. Base qualities are not at hand, and no much larger clone is one base apart.

The sample's treatment or condition label is to be understood as: preoperative locoregional IRX-2 cytokine immunotherapy. The samples were obtained from a phase Ib study that tested preoperative, locoregional IRX-2 cytokine immunotherapy meant to prime immune responses. Patients with early-stage breast cancer who were given IRX-2 before surgery served as donors. From its cysteine to its phenylalanine, the CDR3 spans 15 amino acids. The kept DNA is CDR3 alone, 45 bases in frame from the first base. V is cut by 0 bases and J by 6 bases, and the space between the germline ends is 12 bases. The chain couples TRBV6-7 to TRBJ1-5; TRBD1 is a weak D gene call, 5 bases matching. TRBV6-7 is treated as an ORF (open reading frame) with a function not yet certain. The sequence came from a human donor with breast cancer. Sequenced material: tumor tissue, taken after IRX-2 immunotherapy. The DNA sequence reads TGTGCCAGCAGTTACTCGGGGGGGTGGGTTCAGCCCCAGCATTTT. This codes for CASSYSGGWVQPQHF.